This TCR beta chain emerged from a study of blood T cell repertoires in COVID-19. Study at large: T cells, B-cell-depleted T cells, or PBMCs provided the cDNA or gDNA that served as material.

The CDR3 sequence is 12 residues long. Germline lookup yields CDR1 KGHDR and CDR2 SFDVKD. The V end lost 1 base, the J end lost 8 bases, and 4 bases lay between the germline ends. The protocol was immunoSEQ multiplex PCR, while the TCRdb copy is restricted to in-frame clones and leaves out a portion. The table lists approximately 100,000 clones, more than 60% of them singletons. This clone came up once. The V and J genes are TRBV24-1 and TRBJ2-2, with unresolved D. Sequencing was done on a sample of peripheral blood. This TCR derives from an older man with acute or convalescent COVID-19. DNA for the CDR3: TGTGCCACCAGTGATTTACGGGGGGAGCTGTTTTTT. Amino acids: CATSDLRGELFF.